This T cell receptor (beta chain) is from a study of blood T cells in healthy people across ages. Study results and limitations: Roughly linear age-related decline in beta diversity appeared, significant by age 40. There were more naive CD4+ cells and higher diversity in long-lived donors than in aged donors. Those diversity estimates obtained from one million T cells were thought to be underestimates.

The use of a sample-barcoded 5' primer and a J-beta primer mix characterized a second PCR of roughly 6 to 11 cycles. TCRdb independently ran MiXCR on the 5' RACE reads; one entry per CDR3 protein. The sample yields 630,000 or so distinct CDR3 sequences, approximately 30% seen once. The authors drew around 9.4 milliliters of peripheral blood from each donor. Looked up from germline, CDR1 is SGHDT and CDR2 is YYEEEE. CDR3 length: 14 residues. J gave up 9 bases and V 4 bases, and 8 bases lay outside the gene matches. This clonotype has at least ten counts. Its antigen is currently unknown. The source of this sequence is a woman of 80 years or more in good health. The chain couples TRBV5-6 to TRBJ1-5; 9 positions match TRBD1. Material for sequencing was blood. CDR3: CASSVTGQGRPQHF. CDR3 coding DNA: TGTGCCAGCAGCGTGACGGGACAGGGTAGGCCCCAGCATTTT.